This TCR beta chain comes out of a study of blood T cell repertoires in COVID-19. The CDR3 sequence is 16 residues long. Measured with immunoSEQ multiplex PCR; TCRdb has only the in-frame clones, and not every one. The table shows 24,000 or so clones, with roughly 84% occurring only once. The sequencing sample was made of peripheral blood. The TCR comes from a human donor in a cohort sampled during active COVID-19. The donor label of this sample is uncertain. This rearrangement joins TRBV21-1 to TRBJ2-5; the D call TRBD1 from the table was never checked on the DNA. TRBV21-1 is reported as a pseudogene. The CDR3 loop is CASSSPGTGWKETQYF. CDR3 nucleotide sequence: TGTGCCAGCAGCTCCCCTGGGACAGGATGGAAAGAGACCCAGTACTTC.